The source of this T cell receptor (beta chain) is a study of T cell responses to AZD1222 COVID-19 vaccine. The method was immunoSEQ multiplex PCR; TCRdb's version includes in-frame clones alone and lacks a portion of them. The sample holds some 180,000 clones, roughly 92% seen once. In germline, CDR1 is MNHNY, CDR2 SVGAGI (reference sequence). Trimming cost V 8 bases and J 4 bases, with 14 bases left between them. CDR3 length equals 13 residues. The TCR was taken from an adult in good health. The chain is built from TRBV6-6 and TRBJ1-1; tentatively, D is TRBD1 (5 bases). Sequencing was performed on peripheral blood, taken on day 0 of AZD1222 vaccination. For the CDR3, the DNA is TGTGCCAGCTGTTGGGGCTGGGGCACTGAAGCTTTCTTT. Translating gives CASCWGWGTEAFF.